Listed below are T cell receptor beta chains from one sample, sequenced in a study of blood T cell repertoires in COVID-19. The assay was immunoSEQ multiplex PCR, and TCRdb's table has in-frame clones only and misses some. The repertoire consists of hundreds of thousands of clones, with approximately 80% occurring once and the leading ten covering approximately 4.3%. Specimen: PBMCs or T cells enriched from blood (not recorded which). The source is a man under 40 with acute COVID-19. CDR3s include the opening cysteine and the closing phenylalanine or tryptophan. The D gene is left open where the match is weak. Not all rows give a size; the values are once, few, many and, for expanded clones, a class.

NA | TRBJ2-5 | NA | TRBV6-5 | TGTGCCAGCAGTTGGGGGGGCTGGGAGACCCAGTACTTC | CASSWGGWETQYF
TRBD2 | TRBJ2-5 | NA | TRBV5-1 | TGCGCCAGCAGCTTAGCGGGGGGAGAGACCCAGTACTTC | CASSLAGGETQYF
TRBD1 | TRBJ1-1 | few | TRBV10-3 | TGTGCCATCAGTAGAACAGGGGGCGATGGAACTGAAGCTTTCTTT | CAISRTGGDGTEAFF
NA | TRBJ1-6 | NA | TRBV10-2 | TGCGCCAGCTCTACACGACAGATCGATAATTCACCCCTCCACTTT | CASSTRQIDNSPLHF
NA | TRBJ1-1 | NA | TRBV5-6 | TGTGCCAGCAGCTTGGGAGCTAACACTGAAGCTTTCTTT | CASSLGANTEAFF
TRBD1 | TRBJ1-2 | NA | TRBV19 | TGTGCCAGTAGTATACAGGGGACAGCTAACTATGGCTACACCTTC | CASSIQGTANYGYTF
NA | TRBJ1-5 | NA | TRBV10-2 | TGCGCCAGCACCAACAGGGCGAGCAATCAGCCCCAGCATTTT | CASTNRASNQPQHF
TRBD1 | TRBJ2-7 | NA | TRBV19 | TGTGCCAGTAGTACCCAGGGGGCCGTATACGAGCAGTACTTC | CASSTQGAVYEQYF
NA | TRBJ1-4 | NA | TRBV28 | TGTGCCAGCAGTTCCCCTCGGATGCGGGAAAAACTGTTTTTT | CASSSPRMREKLFF
NA | TRBJ1-1 | NA | TRBV19 | TGTGCCAGTGTGGGGCGGAGGAACACTGAAGCTTTCTTT | CASVGRRNTEAFF
TRBD1 | TRBJ1-6 | NA | TRBV14 | TGTGCCAGCAGCCTAACCCCAGGGGGCAGAGTTCGGTCACCCCTCCACTTT | CASSLTPGGRVRSPLHF
NA | TRBJ1-1 | once | TRBV18 | TGTGCCAGCTCCCCTTTCGGGGTTGACGCTTTCTTT | CASSPFGVDAFF
NA | TRBJ2-2 | NA | TRBV12-3/TRBV12-4 | TGTGCCAGCAGTTTACGGGGGACCGGGGAGCTGTTTTTT | CASSLRGTGELFF
TRBD2 | TRBJ2-5 | NA | TRBV18 | TGTGCCAGCTCACCCTCCCGAGCGGGGATGGGAGAGACCCAGTACTTC | CASSPSRAGMGETQYF
NA | TRBJ1-5 | NA | TRBV25-1 | TGTGCCAGCAGTGCGGCGGGGGACAGCAATCAGCCCCAGCATTTT | CASSAAGDSNQPQHF
NA | TRBJ1-4 | NA | TRBV19 | TGTGCCAGTAGTATGCTCGGTAATGAAAAACTGTTTTTT | CASSMLGNEKLFF
TRBD1 | TRBJ2-4 | NA | TRBV9 | TGTGCCAGCAGCGGGGACAGGGGCGGGTGGAACATTCAGTACTTC | CASSGDRGGWNIQYF
NA | TRBJ1-2 | NA | TRBV6-5 | TGTGCCAGCAGAAAAGGAGGGGGGGGCTATGGCTACACCTTC | CASRKGGGGYGYTF
NA | TRBJ1-2 | NA | TRBV5-1 | TGCGCCAGCAGCTTGGATCGACTCGGCTACACCTTC | CASSLDRLGYTF
NA | TRBJ2-7 | few | TRBV5-1 | TGCGCCAGCAGCTCACCCCGCCCGGGGGAGCAGTACTTC | CASSSPRPGEQYF
NA | TRBJ1-2 | NA | TRBV24-1 | TGTGCCACCAGTGATCCATGGGCTACTGGCTACACCTTC | CATSDPWATGYTF
NA | TRBJ1-2 | NA | TRBV5-6 | TGTGCCAGCAGCCCCCAGGGGAACTATGGCTACACCTTC | CASSPQGNYGYTF
TRBD1 | TRBJ2-4 | NA | TRBV11-2 | TGTGCCAGCAGCCTGACAGGGGACGGAAACATTCAGTACTTC | CASSLTGDGNIQYF
NA | TRBJ1-6 | NA | TRBV5-6 | TGTGCCAGCAGCACCCCTCGAGACTATAATTCACCCCTCCACTTT | CASSTPRDYNSPLHF
NA | TRBJ1-2 | NA | TRBV29-1 | TGCAGCGTTGAACAGATTAACTATGGCTACACCTTC | CSVEQINYGYTF
TRBD2 | TRBJ2-5 | NA | TRBV5-4 | TGTGCCAGCAGCCAGCGGGGGACTTTTTCCCAAGAGACCCAGTACTTC | CASSQRGTFSQETQYF
NA | TRBJ2-2 | NA | TRBV12-3/TRBV12-4 | TGTGCCAGCAGTCGAGGAGGTCTGGGGGAGCTGTTTTTT | CASSRGGLGELFF
NA | TRBJ2-2 | NA | TRBV19 | TGTGCCAGTAGTATTGGCAGGGTGTCCCGCTTAAGAAACACCGGGGAGCTGTTTTTT | CASSIGRVSRLRNTGELFF
TRBD2 | TRBJ2-3 | NA | TRBV4-1 | TGCGCCAGCAGCCAAGAGGGGAGCGGGGGGGTAACAGATACGCAGTATTTT | CASSQEGSGGVTDTQYF
NA | TRBJ2-2 | NA | TRBV5-1 | TGCGCCAGCAGCTTGGGCGCGAACACCGGGGAGCTGTTTTTT | CASSLGANTGELFF
NA | TRBJ2-2 | NA | TRBV6-5 | TGTGCCAGCGGCCGAAAAACAGACGCCGGGGAGCTGTTTTTT | CASGRKTDAGELFF
NA | TRBJ2-7 | few | TRBV29-1 | TGCAGCGTTAGCGAGGGCTACGAGCAGTACTTC | CSVSEGYEQYF
NA | TRBJ1-1 | NA | TRBV11-1 | TGTGCCAGCAGCTTAGCGGCAAGCACTGAAGCTTTCTTT | CASSLAASTEAFF
NA | TRBJ2-7 | NA | TRBV5-1 | TGCGCCAGCAGCTTTGGGGGCATATCCTACGAGCAGTACTTC | CASSFGGISYEQYF
TRBD2 | TRBJ2-7 | once | TRBV4-2 | TGTGCCAGCAGCCGAGAGCTAGCGGGGGCACGCTACGAGCAGTACTTC | CASSRELAGARYEQYF
NA | TRBJ1-1 | few | TRBV30 | TGTGCCTGGAGTGTAAGGGGAACTGAAGCTTTCTTT | CAWSVRGTEAFF
NA | TRBJ1-1 | NA | TRBV28 | TGTGCCAGCAGTTTTGCGGGCGGGGGTTACACTGAAGCTTTCTTT | CASSFAGGGYTEAFF
NA | TRBJ2-3 | NA | TRBV5-1 | TGCGCCAGCAGCTCTCTTAATTCGGACTTCACAGATACGCAGTATTTT | CASSSLNSDFTDTQYF
NA | TRBJ1-2 | NA | TRBV19 | TGTGCCAGTAAACAGGACCTCTACACCTTC | CASKQDLYTF
TRBD2 | TRBJ2-1 | once | TRBV30 | TGTGCCTGGGCGGGGGGTAACAATGAGCAGTTCTTC | CAWAGGNNEQFF
TRBD1 | TRBJ2-1 | NA | TRBV3-1/TRBV3-2 | TGTGCCAGCAGCCACCCGGGACAGGGGGCTGGGGGGGTCAATGAGCAGTTCTTC | CASSHPGQGAGGVNEQFF
NA | TRBJ2-3 | NA | TRBV3-1/TRBV3-2 | TGTGCCAGCAGCCAAGCCGCGGACGGGGGTTGGGGTAGAGATACGCAGTATTTT | CASSQAADGGWGRDTQYF
NA | TRBJ1-6 | NA | TRBV3-1/TRBV3-2 | TGTGCCAGCAGTGACGGACTAAATTCACCCCTCCACTTT | CASSDGLNSPLHF
NA | TRBJ2-3 | once | TRBV21-1 | TGTGCCAGCAGCAAAGGGATCAGCGGGTTCACAGATACGCAGTATTTT | CASSKGISGFTDTQYF
NA | TRBJ1-5 | few | TRBV19 | TGTGCCAGTAGGGATGGGGCACGACTGGATAATCAGCCCCAGCATTTT | CASRDGARLDNQPQHF
NA | TRBJ2-7 | NA | TRBV5-1 | TGCGCCAGCAGTCTCCCGGCGGGCTCCTCGTTCGAGCAGTACTTC | CASSLPAGSSFEQYF
TRBD1 | TRBJ1-5 | NA | TRBV6-5 | TGTGCCGTCGGACAGGTCTTCAATCAGCCCCAGCATTTT | CAVGQVFNQPQHF
TRBD1 | TRBJ1-4 | NA | TRBV5-1 | TGCGCCAGCAGCGGAGGACAGGGGTACGAAAAACTGTTTTTT | CASSGGQGYEKLFF
NA | TRBJ1-5 | NA | TRBV19 | TGTGCCAGTAGCCCATCGGGACTTAGCAATCAGCCCCAGCATTTT | CASSPSGLSNQPQHF
NA | TRBJ1-4 | NA | TRBV11-2 | TGTGCCAGCAGCGACCCGCCGGGATCCCTAAAACTGTTTTTT | CASSDPPGSLKLFF
NA | TRBJ2-7 | many | TRBV4-2 | TGTGCCAGCAGCCAGGAGAACAGGGTTTCCTACGAGCAGTACTTC | CASSQENRVSYEQYF
TRBD1 | TRBJ1-1 | NA | TRBV5-6 | TGTGCCAGCAGCTCAGTCCCGGGACAGGGTATCGGGGCTTTCTTT | CASSSVPGQGIGAFF
NA | TRBJ2-1 | NA | TRBV11-2 | TGTGCCAGCAGCCTGACAGAATACAATGAGCAGTTCTTC | CASSLTEYNEQFF
NA | TRBJ2-7 | NA | TRBV5-5 | TGTGCCAGCAGGCGCGGAGGATCCTACGAGCAGTACTTC | CASRRGGSYEQYF
TRBD2 | TRBJ2-5 | NA | TRBV19 | TGTGCCAGTAGTACCGGGACTAGCGGGGCAGAGACCCAGTACTTC | CASSTGTSGAETQYF